This entry lists 2 T cell receptor beta chains sequenced from one sample in a study of CD8 T cells in ankylosing spondylitis. One entry per CDR3 protein, called by TCRdb with MiXCR from the 5' RACE reads. The sample has about 250,000 distinct CDR3 sequences, roughly a tenth seen once; the top ten hold less than 3%. The sample was blood, either unsorted or a sorted T cell fraction (not recorded which). The receptor source for this set is a male donor with ankylosing spondylitis or in good health (not recorded which).

This clonotype was detected ten times or more. The chain joins TRBV2 to TRBJ1-5; D not resolved. The CDR3 has 12 amino acids. Germline lookup yields CDR1 SNHLY and CDR2 FYNNEI. Trimming took off 3 bases at V and 7 bases at J, with 7 bases between the two ends. CDR3 region: CASSEKPQPQHF. The CDR3 nucleotides are TGTGCCAGCAGTGAGAAACCGCAGCCCCAGCATTTT.

The chain recombines TRBV20-1 with TRBJ2-1; 12 bases match TRBD2. The germline CDR1 and CDR2 sequences are DFQATT and SNEGSKA (reference sequence). The CDR3 extends over 15 amino acids. V trimming: 6 bases; J trimming: 0 bases; junction bases outside the gene matches: 3. This chain's CDR3 is CSARLAGASYNEQFF. The CDR3 bases are TGCAGTGCGAGACTAGCGGGGGCCTCCTACAATGAGCAGTTCTTC.